This note documents a single T cell receptor beta chain sequence. Using immunoSEQ multiplex PCR, the repertoire was profiled, and TCRdb retains in-frame clones only, with some absent. The sample carries 70,000 or so clones, roughly 86% recorded once. The data were taken from a study of OX40 agonist ivuxolimab in advanced cancers. The CDR3 spans 17 residues. V lost 4 bases and J lost 9, with 22 bases in between. Germline-derived CDR1 and CDR2 are LGHNA and YSLEER. The starting material was CD4+ or CD8+ T cells sorted from blood, obtained in a trial of the OX40 agonist ivuxolimab. The receptor was isolated from an adult with an advanced solid tumor such as melanoma, head and neck, liver or kidney cancer. The chain links TRBV4-3 to TRBJ1-6; tentatively, D is TRBD1 (5 bases). CDR3 sequence reads: CASSPAHRTFGGSPLHF. CDR3 bases: TGCGCCAGCAGCCCCGCACACAGGACCTTTGGCGGTTCACCCCTCCACTTT.